This record looks at one TCR beta chain sequence and its context. This sample is drawn from a study of blood T cell repertoires in COVID-19. Source study methods: Reference gene primer amplification gave nucleated cell count estimates. Data came from immunoSEQ multiplex PCR; TCRdb stores just in-frame clones and leaves some out. V and J calls and clone size are those listed in that table; D and trimming were worked out from the DNA. The sample lists about 68,000 clones, approximately 85% occurring once. J was trimmed by 2 bases and V by 6 bases; bases with no gene match: 2. CDR1 and CDR2 from the germline V gene are SGHDN and FVKESK. The CDR3 covers 13 residues.

Sample: peripheral blood. This sequence joins TRBV14 and TRBJ2-7; TRBD1 agrees at 9 bases. This TCR was sampled from a man in his fifties or sixties with acute or convalescent COVID-19. CDR3 nucleotide sequence: TGTGCCAGCAGTCGGACAGGGGCCTACGAGCAGTACTTC. This codes for CASSRTGAYEQYF.